Included here is one T cell receptor beta chain sequence, with context. These data are taken from a study of blood T cell repertoires in COVID-19. Study summary: Specimens from acute and convalescent COVID-19 originated in the United States, Italy and Spain. T cells, B-cell-depleted T cells, or PBMCs supplied cDNA or gDNA.

The germline V and J ends were trimmed by 7 bases and 5 bases, with 20 bases remaining between them. CDR1 LNHDA and CDR2 SQIVND come from the germline V gene (reference sequence). This CDR3 has 15 amino acids. Original data processing: Reference gene primers were amplified, and this amplification served to estimate nucleated cell counts. TCRdb's copy holds only in-frame clones and misses some; the assay was immunoSEQ multiplex PCR. The V and J calls and the clone size are those of that table, but D and trimming were determined from the DNA. The sample holds about 210,000 clones; 83% are singletons and the top ten take 2.5% to 3.5%.

Sequencing was done on a sample of peripheral blood. The V gene is TRBV19, the J gene TRBJ1-2; tentative D call: TRBD1 (6 bases). The TCR was taken from a man aged 50-59 years with active or convalescent COVID-19. CDR3 amino acids: CASTTDYGTPYGYTF. Here the CDR3 DNA reads TGTGCCAGTACCACCGATTATGGGACACCATATGGCTACACCTTC.